This T cell receptor (beta chain) emerged from a study of OX40 agonist ivuxolimab in advanced cancers. The overall study: All patients had ivuxolimab intravenously every 2 weeks at 0.01 to 10 mg/kg.

V was shortened by 1 base and J by 10 bases, with 11 bases between the two germline ends. CDR1 and CDR2 from the germline V gene are LNHDA and SQIVND (reference sequence). This CDR3 contains 14 residues. Assay used: immunoSEQ multiplex PCR; TCRdb lists only in-frame clones, some missing. The sample records around 67,000 clones, about 85% being singletons. The sequencing here drew on CD4+ or CD8+ T cells sorted from blood, taken in a trial of the OX40 agonist ivuxolimab. This clonotype originated in an adult with an advanced solid tumor such as melanoma, head and neck, liver or kidney cancer. J is TRBJ1-6 and V is TRBV19, with TRBD1 as a possible D gene (5 bases). CDR3 residues: CASSIGGGGSPLHF. The DNA of the CDR3 is TGTGCCAGTAGTATAGGGGGCGGTGGATCACCCCTCCACTTT.